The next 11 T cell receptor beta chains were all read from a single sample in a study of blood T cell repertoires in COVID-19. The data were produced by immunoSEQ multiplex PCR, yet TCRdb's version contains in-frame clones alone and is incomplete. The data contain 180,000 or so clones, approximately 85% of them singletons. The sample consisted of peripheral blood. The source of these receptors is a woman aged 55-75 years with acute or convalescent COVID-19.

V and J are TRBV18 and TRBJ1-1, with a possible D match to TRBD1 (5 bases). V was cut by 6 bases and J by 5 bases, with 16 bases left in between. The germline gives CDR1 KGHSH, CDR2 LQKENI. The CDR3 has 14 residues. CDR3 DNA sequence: TGTGCCAGCTCCGGAACAGGAGTGGAGACTGAAGCTTTCTTT. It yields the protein CASSGTGVETEAFF.

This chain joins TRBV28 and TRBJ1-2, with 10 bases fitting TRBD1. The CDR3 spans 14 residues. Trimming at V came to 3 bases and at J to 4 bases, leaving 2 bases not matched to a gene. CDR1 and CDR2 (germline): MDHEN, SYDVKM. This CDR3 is CASSLTGGRYGYTF. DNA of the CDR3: TGTGCCAGCAGTTTGACAGGGGGCCGCTATGGCTACACCTTC.

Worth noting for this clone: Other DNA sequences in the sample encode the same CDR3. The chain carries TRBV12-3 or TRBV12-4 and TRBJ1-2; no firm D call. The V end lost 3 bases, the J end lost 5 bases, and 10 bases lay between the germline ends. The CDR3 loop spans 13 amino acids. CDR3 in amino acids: CASSFAGNYGYTF. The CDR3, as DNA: TGTGCCAGCAGTTTTGCGGGGAATTATGGCTACACCTTC.

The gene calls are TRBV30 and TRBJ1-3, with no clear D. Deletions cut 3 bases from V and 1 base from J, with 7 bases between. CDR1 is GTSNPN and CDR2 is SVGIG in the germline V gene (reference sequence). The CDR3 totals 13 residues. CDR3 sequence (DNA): TGTGCCTGGAGCCGCGAATCTGGAAACACCATATATTTT. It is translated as CAWSRESGNTIYF.

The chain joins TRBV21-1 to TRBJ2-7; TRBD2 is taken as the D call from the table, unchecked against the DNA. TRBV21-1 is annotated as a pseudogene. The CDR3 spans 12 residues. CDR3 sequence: CASSPDGDEQYV. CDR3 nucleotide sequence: TGTGCCAGCAGCCCTGACGGGGACGAGCAGTACGTC.

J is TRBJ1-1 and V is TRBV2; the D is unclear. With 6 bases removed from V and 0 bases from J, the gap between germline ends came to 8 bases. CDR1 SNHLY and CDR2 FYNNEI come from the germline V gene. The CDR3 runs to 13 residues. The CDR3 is CASSTWLNTEAFF. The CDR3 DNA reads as TGTGCCAGCAGCACCTGGCTGAACACTGAAGCTTTCTTT.

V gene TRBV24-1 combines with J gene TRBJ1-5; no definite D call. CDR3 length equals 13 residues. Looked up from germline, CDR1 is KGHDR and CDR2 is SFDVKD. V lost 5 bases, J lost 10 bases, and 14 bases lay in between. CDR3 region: CATSGVSPGPQHF. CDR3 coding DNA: TGTGCCACCAGTGGGGTGTCTCCAGGCCCCCAGCATTTT.

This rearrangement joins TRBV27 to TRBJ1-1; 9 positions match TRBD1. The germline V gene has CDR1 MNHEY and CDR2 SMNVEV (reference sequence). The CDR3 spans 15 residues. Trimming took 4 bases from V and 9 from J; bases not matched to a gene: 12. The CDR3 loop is CASSSPSGQGSKAFF. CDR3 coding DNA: TGTGCCAGCAGTTCCCCTTCAGGACAGGGGTCCAAAGCTTTCTTT.

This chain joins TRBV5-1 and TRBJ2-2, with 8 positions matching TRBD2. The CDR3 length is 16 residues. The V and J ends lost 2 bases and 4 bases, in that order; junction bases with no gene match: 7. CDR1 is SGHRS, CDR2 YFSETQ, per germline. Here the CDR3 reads CASSFPGGPFTGELFF. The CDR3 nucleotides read TGCGCCAGCAGCTTTCCGGGAGGGCCATTCACCGGGGAGCTGTTTTTT.

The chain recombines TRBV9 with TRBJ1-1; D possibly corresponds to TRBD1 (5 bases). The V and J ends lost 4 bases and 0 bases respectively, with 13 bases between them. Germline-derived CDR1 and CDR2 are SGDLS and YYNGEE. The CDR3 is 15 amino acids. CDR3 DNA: TGTGCCAGCAGCCCCCTGGGGCAGCTGAACACTGAAGCTTTCTTT. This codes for CASSPLGQLNTEAFF.

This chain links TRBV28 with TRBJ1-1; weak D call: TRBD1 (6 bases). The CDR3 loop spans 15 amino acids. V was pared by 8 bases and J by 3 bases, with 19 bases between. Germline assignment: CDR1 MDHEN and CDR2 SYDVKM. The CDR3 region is CASSWQGRTYTEAFF. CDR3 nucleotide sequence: TGTGCCAGCTCTTGGCAGGGGCGGACGTACACTGAAGCTTTCTTT.